This TCR beta chain derives from a study of blood T cell repertoires in COVID-19. About the research overall: There were acute and convalescent COVID-19 samples, and they came from the United States, Italy and Spain. From T cells, B-cell-depleted T cells, or PBMCs came the material, which was cDNA or gDNA.

Per the original methods: Amplified reference gene primers provided the basis for estimating nucleated cell counts. The assay was immunoSEQ multiplex PCR, and TCRdb's table has in-frame clones only and misses some. For V, J and clone size, that table is used; D and trimming come from the DNA. The sample yields 130,000 to 150,000 clones, approximately 80% seen once. This clone is medium-sized within its sample. One end of the junction varies from germline; a read error may be responsible. The V gene's germline CDR1 is LGHNA and CDR2 YSLEER. The CDR3 spans 15 residues. The genes are TRBV4-3 and TRBJ2-5; tentative D call: TRBD1 (5 bases). This clonotype was obtained from a woman in her 40s with active or convalescent COVID-19. Sequencing was carried out using peripheral blood. In DNA form, the CDR3 reads TGCGCCAGCAGCCAATCGGCCGGGTCCCGCGGAATACAGGACTTC. Protein: CASSQSAGSRGIQDF.